This entry features one T cell receptor beta chain sequence. The antigen is not known. These data come from a study of T cell responses to AZD1222 COVID-19 vaccine. Repertoires were generated with immunoSEQ multiplex PCR, while TCRdb's copy carries only in-frame clones and drops some. Here the sample spans about 89,000 clones, around 89% being singletons. The CDR3 runs to 15 residues. Trimming cost V 2 bases and J 2 bases, with 10 bases left between them. The germline V gene has CDR1 MNHEY and CDR2 SMNVEV (reference sequence). Findings of the study overall: It should be noted that donors were predominantly white British and more often female, and clonal diversity was possibly underestimated. Researchers took repertoire samples only after the peak T cell response had come. Spike-specific TCRs gained breadth and depth after people received two AZD1222 doses. Per reports, nearly half of all spike-specific TCRs target regions that are unmutated in variants.

Material: peripheral blood, obtained 28 days after the second AZD1222 dose. The clonotype comes from an adult who received the AZD1222 COVID-19 vaccine. The V call is TRBV27, the J call TRBJ2-1; D remains ambiguous. The CDR3 sequence: CASSLDWVAYNEQFF. The DNA for the CDR3 is TGTGCCAGCAGTTTAGATTGGGTAGCCTACAATGAGCAGTTCTTC.